These 3 T cell receptor beta chains share one sample of origin, sequenced in a study of T cells in Graves' hyperthyroidism and ophthalmopathy. Researchers amplified the TCR beta CDR3 regions from RNA transcripts. HTBI primers were used for first-round RT-PCR of the TCR CDR3. TCRdb reanalysed the multiplex PCR reads using MiXCR and keeps one entry per CDR3 protein. This table holds 110,000 to 150,000 distinct CDR3 sequences, around 20% found once. The sequencing sample was made of blood. The receptors here all came from a woman in her fifties or sixties with Graves' hyperthyroidism that later progressed to Graves' ophthalmopathy.

At least ten counts were recorded for this clonotype. V gene TRBV28 combines with J gene TRBJ1-5; D may be TRBD1 (6 bases). V was cut by 10 bases and J by 9 bases, with 19 bases left in between. The V gene's germline CDR1 is MDHEN and CDR2 SYDVKM. The CDR3 has 13 residues. The CDR3 here is CATFRGAGGPQHF. The CDR3 DNA is TGTGCCACCTTCCGGGGGGCTGGTGGGCCCCAGCATTTT.

The CDR3: CSAMTGLGEQFF. DNA for the CDR3: TGCAGCGCCATGACAGGTTTGGGTGAGCAGTTCTTC. The chain uses TRBV29-1 and TRBJ2-1; weak D call: TRBD1 (6 bases). The ends were cut back, 7 bases at V and 9 bases at J, with 16 bases in the middle. The CDR3 spans 12 residues. From germline, CDR1 is SQVTM and CDR2 ANQGSEA.

In this sample, this clonotype turned up many times. CDR3 region: CSAPVSQETQYF. CDR3 nucleotides: TGCAGCGCCCCGGTTAGCCAAGAGACCCAGTACTTC. The V gene is TRBV29-1, the J gene TRBJ2-5; D ambiguous. CDR3 length equals 12 residues. V dropped 7 bases and J dropped 1 base, with 10 bases sitting between them. CDR1 and CDR2 from the germline V gene are SQVTM and ANQGSEA.